This TCR beta chain emerged from a study of CD8+ T cells in alopecia areata (dated 2018 in TCRdb). Regarding the research as a whole: Treated patients were enrolled in an open-label pilot trial of oral tofacitinib at 5 to 10 mg twice daily for moderate-to-severe alopecia areata. Patients received tofacitinib for 6 to 18 months and were then followed off drug for 6 months to check for delayed response and recurrence. For the treated patients, the SALT score, which quantifies what percentage of scalp surface area is affected, served as the measure of disease severity. In both human patients and the C3H/HeJ mouse model, the study applied high-throughput TCRbeta sequencing to look at T cell clonal expansion in alopecia areata. On the human side, TCRbeta sequencing was run on scalp tissue and on sorted CD4+ and CD8+ peripheral blood T cells from healthy controls and from alopecia areata patients with either patchy or totalis/universalis disease. Biopsies were taken from tofacitinib-treated patients at baseline and at 4 and 24 weeks of treatment, and a later scalp biopsy was taken in several of the tofacitinib-treated patients. Clonality in the scalp was compared among normal scalp (n=4), patchy alopecia areata scalp (n=8), and alopecia totalis/universalis scalp (n=8). The RNA source kit depended on sample type: the PAXgene miRNA kit for fixed scalp, the miRNeasy kit for PBMCs, and the RNeasy kit for mouse skin. Amplification of TCRbeta CDR3 regions was done by immunoSEQ multiplex PCR using 35 Vbeta forward primers and 13 Jbeta reverse primers.

Concerning this clone: Its antigen is not yet known. No much larger clonotype is one base removed from it; base qualities were not supplied.

Spanning cysteine to phenylalanine, the CDR3 consists of 14 amino acids. Only CDR3 DNA remains: 42 bases, in frame from the first base. CDR1 and CDR2 were assigned from the germline V gene as ENHRY and SYGVKD. Germline trimming amounts to 6 bases on V and 7 bases on J, with 9 as the count of junction bases outside the gene matches. The library was built by means of the immunoSEQ multiplex PCR assay. RNA was extracted from all samples and reverse transcribed into cDNA as template for TCR sequencing. SuperScript III was used for first-strand cDNA synthesis, primed with a 2:1 mix of oligo-dT and random hexamers. Amplification bias was assessed with a synthetic immune receptor repertoire, and residual bias was removed computationally. Concerning the study's data processing: Raw reads were preprocessed to remove errors, and CDR3 was defined by IMGT conventions from the conserved cysteine to phenylalanine. Clonality was computed as 1 minus the Shannon entropy, with the entropy normalized by log2 of the number of productive unique TCRs. Whether scalp clones were CD4 or CD8 was inferred by matching scalp TCRbeta sequences against CD4 and CD8 repertoires sorted from blood. TCRdb's version of the immuneACCESS table is confined to in-frame rearrangements and falls short of the full clone set. An unresolved V gene accounts for under half of the shortfall where checked; the remainder is of unknown origin. The DNA was the basis for D and trimming; V, J and clone size are from that table. In all, the sample holds about 190,000 clones, and about three fifths of those were seen once. The ten top clones hold approximately 0.69% of the sample.

What the work shows at the level of the full study, not this receptor alone: Compared with mice, TCR sequences shared between patients were less clear, possibly partly because of HLA diversity across the patient population. Tofacitinib significantly lowered scalp clonality and the number of expanded CD8+ clones among the top 100 scalp clones. Resident alphabeta T cells in normal human skin are also sequenced, complicating scalp TCR repertoire analysis, unlike mouse skin dominated by gammadelta T cells. Compared with normal scalp, lesional scalp, particularly in alopecia totalis/universalis, had higher clonality and more expanded CD8+ clones, which suggests antigenic drive. Because the treated cohort was small and had only one nonresponder, larger studies are needed to examine links between baseline CD8+ expansion and response. During tofacitinib treatment, many expanded lesional clones stuck around in both scalp and blood, and this persistence may partly explain why relapse happens after treatment is stopped.

The time point label corresponds to: around 4 weeks on oral tofacitinib. The label giving this sample's treatment or condition can be read as: oral pan-JAK inhibitor, 5-10 mg twice daily. From alopecia areata patients, peripheral blood was collected along with lesional scalp punch biopsies. After PBMCs were isolated by density centrifugation and stained for CD3, CD4 and CD8, a FACSAria was used to sort CD4+ and CD8+ T cells. This chain is built from TRBV10-3 and TRBJ1-1, with 9 junctional bases fitting TRBD1. This receptor was taken from a human donor with alopecia areata. The sequenced sample was CD4+ T cells sorted from blood, obtained at week 4, from a patient treated with tofacitinib. The bases read TGTGCCATCAGACGGGACAGGGCAGGTTTTGAAGCTTTCTTT. Translated, it reads CAIRRDRAGFEAFF.